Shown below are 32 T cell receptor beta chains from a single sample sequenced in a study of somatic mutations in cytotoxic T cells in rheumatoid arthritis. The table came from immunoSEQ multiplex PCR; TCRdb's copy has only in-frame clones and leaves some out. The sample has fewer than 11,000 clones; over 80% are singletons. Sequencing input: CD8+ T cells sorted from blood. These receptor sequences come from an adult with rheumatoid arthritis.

The CDR3 sequence is CASSSGAGNTIYF. The CDR3 region has the DNA TGTGCCAGCAGCTCAGGGGCTGGAAACACCATATATTTT. V is TRBV6-5 and J is TRBJ1-3; weak D call: TRBD1 (6 bases). V was cut by 6 bases and J by 2 bases, with 8 bases left in between. Germline assignment: CDR1 MNHEY and CDR2 SVGAGI. There are 13 residues in the CDR3.

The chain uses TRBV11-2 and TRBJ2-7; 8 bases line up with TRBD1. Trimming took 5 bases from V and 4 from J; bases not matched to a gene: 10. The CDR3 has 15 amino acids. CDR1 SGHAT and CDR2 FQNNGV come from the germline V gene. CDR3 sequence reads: CASSPGQGRRYEQYF. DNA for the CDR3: TGTGCCAGCAGCCCAGGACAGGGCCGTCGTTACGAGCAGTACTTC.

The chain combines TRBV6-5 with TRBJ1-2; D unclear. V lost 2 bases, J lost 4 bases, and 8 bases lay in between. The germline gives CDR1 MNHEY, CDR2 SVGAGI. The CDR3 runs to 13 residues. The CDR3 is CASSYRVRYGYTF. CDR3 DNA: TGTGCCAGCAGTTACAGGGTGCGCTATGGCTACACCTTC.

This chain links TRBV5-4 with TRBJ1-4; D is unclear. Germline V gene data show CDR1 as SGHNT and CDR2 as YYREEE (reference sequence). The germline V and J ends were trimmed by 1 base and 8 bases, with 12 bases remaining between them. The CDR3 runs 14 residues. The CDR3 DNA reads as TGTGCCAGCAGCTTGTGGGAAGGAGAAGAAAAACTGTTTTTT. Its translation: CASSLWEGEEKLFF. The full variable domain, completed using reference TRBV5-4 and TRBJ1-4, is ETGVTQSPTHLIKTRGQQVTLRCSSQSGHNTVSWYQQALGQGPQFIFQYYREEENGRGNFPPRFSGLQFPNYSSELNVNALELDDSALYLCASSLWEGEEKLFFGSGTQLSVL.

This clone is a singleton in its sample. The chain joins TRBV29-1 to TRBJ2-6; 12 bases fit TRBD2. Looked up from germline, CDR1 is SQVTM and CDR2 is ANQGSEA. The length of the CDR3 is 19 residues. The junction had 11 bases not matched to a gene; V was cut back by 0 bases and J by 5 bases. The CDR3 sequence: CSVEEQTWTSGIWANVLTF. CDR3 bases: TGCAGCGTTGAAGAACAAACCTGGACTAGCGGGATCTGGGCCAACGTCCTGACTTTC.

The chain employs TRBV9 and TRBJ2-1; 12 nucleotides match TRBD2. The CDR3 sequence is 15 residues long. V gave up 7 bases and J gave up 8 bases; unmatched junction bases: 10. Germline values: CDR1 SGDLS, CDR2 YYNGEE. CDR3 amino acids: CASSSGGAKTHEQFF. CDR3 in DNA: TGTGCCAGCTCTAGCGGGGGGGCCAAAACACATGAGCAGTTCTTC.

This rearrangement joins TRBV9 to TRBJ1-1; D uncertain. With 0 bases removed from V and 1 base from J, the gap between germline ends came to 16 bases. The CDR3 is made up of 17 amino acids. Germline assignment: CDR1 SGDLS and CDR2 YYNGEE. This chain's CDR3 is CASSVGGELPPNTEAFF. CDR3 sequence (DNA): TGTGCCAGCAGCGTAGGCGGGGAGCTACCACCGAACACTGAAGCTTTCTTT.

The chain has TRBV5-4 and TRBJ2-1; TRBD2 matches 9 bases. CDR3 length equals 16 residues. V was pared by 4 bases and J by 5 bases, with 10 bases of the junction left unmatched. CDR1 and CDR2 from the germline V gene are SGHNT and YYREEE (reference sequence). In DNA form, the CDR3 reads TGTGCCAGCAGCCCCCGGCGGGAGGGTAGAAACAATGAGCAGTTCTTC. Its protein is CASSPRREGRNNEQFF.

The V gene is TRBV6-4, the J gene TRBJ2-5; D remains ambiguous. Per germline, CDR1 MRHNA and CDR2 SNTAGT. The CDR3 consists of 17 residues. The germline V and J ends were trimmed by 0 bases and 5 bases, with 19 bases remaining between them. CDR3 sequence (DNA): TGTGCCAGCAGTGACTCGATGGGATTAAGTATTACTGAGACCCAGTACTTC. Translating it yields CASSDSMGLSITETQYF.

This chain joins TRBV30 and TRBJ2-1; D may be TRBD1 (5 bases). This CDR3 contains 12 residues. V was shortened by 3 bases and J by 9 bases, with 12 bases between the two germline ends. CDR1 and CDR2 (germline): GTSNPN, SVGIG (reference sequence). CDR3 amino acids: CAWRIRGVEQFF. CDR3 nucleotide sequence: TGTGCCTGGAGAATAAGGGGCGTTGAGCAGTTCTTC.

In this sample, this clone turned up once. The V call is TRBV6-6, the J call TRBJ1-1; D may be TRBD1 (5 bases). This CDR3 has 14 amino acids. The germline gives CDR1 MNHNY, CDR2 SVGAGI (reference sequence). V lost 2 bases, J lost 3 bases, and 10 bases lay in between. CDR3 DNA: TGTGCCAGCAGTTACGGGGGTGGCGACACTGAAGCTTTCTTT. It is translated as CASSYGGGDTEAFF.

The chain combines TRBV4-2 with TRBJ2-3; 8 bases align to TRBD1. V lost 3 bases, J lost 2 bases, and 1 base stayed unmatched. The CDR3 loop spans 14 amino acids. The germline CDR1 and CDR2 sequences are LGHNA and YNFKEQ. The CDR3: CASSQGQVTDTQYF. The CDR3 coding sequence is TGTGCCAGCAGCCAGGGACAGGTCACAGATACGCAGTATTTT.

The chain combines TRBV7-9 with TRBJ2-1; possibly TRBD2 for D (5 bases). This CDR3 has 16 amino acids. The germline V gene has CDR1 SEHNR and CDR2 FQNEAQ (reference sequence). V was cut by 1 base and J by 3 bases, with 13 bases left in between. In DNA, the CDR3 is TGTGCCAGCAGCTTAGAACTAGGCAGTTACTACAATGAGCAGTTCTTC. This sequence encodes CASSLELGSYYNEQFF.

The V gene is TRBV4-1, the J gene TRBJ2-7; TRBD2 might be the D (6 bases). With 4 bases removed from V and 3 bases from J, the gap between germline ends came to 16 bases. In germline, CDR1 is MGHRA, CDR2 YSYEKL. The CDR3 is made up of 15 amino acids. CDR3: CASSPTLEGGYEQYF. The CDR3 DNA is TGCGCCAGCAGCCCTACCTTGGAGGGTGGCTACGAGCAGTACTTC.

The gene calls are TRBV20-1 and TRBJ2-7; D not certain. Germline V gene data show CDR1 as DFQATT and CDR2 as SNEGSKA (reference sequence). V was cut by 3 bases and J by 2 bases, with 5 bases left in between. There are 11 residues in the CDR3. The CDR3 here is CSASDPYEQYF. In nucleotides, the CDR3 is TGCAGTGCTAGCGACCCCTACGAGCAGTACTTC.

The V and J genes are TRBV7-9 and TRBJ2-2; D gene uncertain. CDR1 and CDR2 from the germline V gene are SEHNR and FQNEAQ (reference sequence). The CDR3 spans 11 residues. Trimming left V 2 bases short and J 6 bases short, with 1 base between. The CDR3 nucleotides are TGTGCCAGCAGCTTATCCGGGGAGCTGTTTTTT. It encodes CASSLSGELFF.

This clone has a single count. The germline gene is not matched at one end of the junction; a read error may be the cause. DNA for the CDR3: TGTGCCAATAGTATAAGCGCAGAGGCCTACGAGCAGTACTTC. Residues: CANSISAEAYEQYF. The V call is TRBV19, the J call TRBJ2-7; D gene ambiguous. This CDR3 spans 14 amino acids. Germline V gene lookup returns CDR1 LNHDA and CDR2 SQIVND (reference sequence).

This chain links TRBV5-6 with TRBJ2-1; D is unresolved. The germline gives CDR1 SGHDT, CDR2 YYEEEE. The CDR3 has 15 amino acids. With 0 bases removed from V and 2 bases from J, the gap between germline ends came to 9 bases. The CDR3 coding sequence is TGTGCCAGCAGCTTGGTCGCGTCAACCTACAATGAGCAGTTCTTC. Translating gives CASSLVASTYNEQFF.

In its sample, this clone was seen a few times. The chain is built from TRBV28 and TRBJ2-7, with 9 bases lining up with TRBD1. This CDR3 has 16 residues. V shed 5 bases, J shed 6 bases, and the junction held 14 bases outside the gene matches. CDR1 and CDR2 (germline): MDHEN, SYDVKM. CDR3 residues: CASSGYRDRVSGEQYF. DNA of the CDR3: TGTGCCAGCAGTGGTTATAGGGACAGGGTATCGGGCGAGCAGTACTTC.

The CDR3 coding sequence is TGTGCCAGCAGTTTAGGTCGGGGAGATGGCTACACCTTC. Protein product: CASSLGRGDGYTF. The chain employs TRBV27 and TRBJ1-2, with unresolved D. The germline V gene has CDR1 MNHEY and CDR2 SMNVEV (reference sequence). The CDR3 is 13 amino acids. V lost 2 bases and J 6 bases, leaving 10 bases between the germline ends.

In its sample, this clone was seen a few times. The CDR3 sequence is CASSDLGQGATVEYF. The CDR3 DNA reads TGTGCCAGCAGTGACTTGGGACAGGGGGCTACCGTGGAGTACTTC. The J gene is TRBJ2-7, the V gene TRBV2, with 12 bases aligning to TRBD1. CDR3 length: 15 amino acids. The germline V gene encodes CDR1 SNHLY and CDR2 FYNNEI. V shed 3 bases and J 11 bases; nucleotides not matched to a gene: 11.

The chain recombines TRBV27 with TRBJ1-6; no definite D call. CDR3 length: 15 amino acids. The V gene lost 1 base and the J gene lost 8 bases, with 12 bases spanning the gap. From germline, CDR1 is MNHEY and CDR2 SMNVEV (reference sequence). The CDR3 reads CASSLLRTDDSPLHF. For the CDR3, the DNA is TGTGCCAGCAGTTTATTGAGGACCGATGATTCACCCCTCCACTTT.

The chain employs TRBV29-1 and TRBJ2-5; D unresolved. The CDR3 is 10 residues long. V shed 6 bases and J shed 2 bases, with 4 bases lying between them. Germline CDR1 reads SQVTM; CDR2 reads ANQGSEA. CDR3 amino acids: CSVPQETQYF. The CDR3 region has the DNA TGCAGCGTGCCGCAAGAGACCCAGTACTTC.

The CDR3, as DNA: TGTGCCAGCAGTTACGGGGCTGGAACTAATGAAAAACTGTTTTTT. This translates into CASSYGAGTNEKLFF. The chain recombines TRBV6-5 with TRBJ1-4, with D possibly matching TRBD1 (5 bases). CDR1 MNHEY and CDR2 SVGAGI come from the germline V gene. The V and J ends lost 2 bases and 1 base respectively, with 8 bases between them. CDR3 length: 15 residues.

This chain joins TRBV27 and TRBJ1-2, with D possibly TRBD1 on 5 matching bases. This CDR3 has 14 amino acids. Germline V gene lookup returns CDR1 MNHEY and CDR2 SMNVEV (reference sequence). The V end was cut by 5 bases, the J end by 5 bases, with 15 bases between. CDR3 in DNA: TGTGCCAGCAGTCCGACCGGGACTGAGTATGGCTACACCTTC. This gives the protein CASSPTGTEYGYTF.

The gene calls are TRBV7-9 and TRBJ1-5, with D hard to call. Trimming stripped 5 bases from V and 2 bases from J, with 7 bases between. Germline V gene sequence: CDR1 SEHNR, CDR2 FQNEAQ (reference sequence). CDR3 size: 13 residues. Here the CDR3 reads CASSGTGNQPQHF. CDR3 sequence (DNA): TGTGCCAGCAGCGGAACGGGCAATCAGCCCCAGCATTTT.

As DNA, the CDR3 is TGCGCCAGCAGCTTGGTTAGCGGACCTACGGAGCAGTACTTC. This translates into CASSLVSGPTEQYF. J is TRBJ2-7 and V is TRBV5-1; D perhaps matches TRBD2 (6 bases). This CDR3 is built from 14 residues. Germline assignment: CDR1 SGHRS and CDR2 YFSETQ. The V gene lost 0 bases and the J gene lost 7 bases, with 14 bases spanning the gap.

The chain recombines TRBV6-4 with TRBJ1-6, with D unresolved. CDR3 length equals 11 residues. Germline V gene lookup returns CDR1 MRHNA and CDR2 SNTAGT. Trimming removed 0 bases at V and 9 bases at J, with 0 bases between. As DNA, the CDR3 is TGTGCCAGCAGTGACTCTTCACCCCTCCACTTT. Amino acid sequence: CASSDSSPLHF.

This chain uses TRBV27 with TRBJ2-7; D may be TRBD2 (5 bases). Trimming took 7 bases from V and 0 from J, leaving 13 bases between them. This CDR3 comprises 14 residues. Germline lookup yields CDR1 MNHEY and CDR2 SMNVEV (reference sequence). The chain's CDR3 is CASTGGIHSYEQYF. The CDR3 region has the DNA TGTGCCAGCACAGGAGGCATTCACTCCTACGAGCAGTACTTC.

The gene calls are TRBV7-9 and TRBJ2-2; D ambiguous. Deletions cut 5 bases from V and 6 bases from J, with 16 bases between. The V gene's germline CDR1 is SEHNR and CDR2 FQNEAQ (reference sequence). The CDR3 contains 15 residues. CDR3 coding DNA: TGTGCCAGCAGCAACCGGGCCACTCTTTCCGGGGAGCTGTTTTTT. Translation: CASSNRATLSGELFF.

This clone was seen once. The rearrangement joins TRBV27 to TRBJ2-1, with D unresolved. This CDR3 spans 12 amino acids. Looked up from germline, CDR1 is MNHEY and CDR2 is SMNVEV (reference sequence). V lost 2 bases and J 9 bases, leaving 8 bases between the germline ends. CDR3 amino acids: CASSLKGSEQFF. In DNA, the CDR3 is TGTGCCAGCAGTTTAAAAGGTAGTGAGCAGTTCTTC.

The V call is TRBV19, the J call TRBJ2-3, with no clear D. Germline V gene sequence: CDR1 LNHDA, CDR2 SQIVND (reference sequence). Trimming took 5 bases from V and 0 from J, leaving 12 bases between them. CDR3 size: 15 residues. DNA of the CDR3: TGTGCCAGTAGTGTAAACAGTGGGAGCACAGATACGCAGTATTTT. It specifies CASSVNSGSTDTQYF.